In this sample, the clone carrying this T cell receptor (beta chain) turned up many times. This sample stems from a study of T cells in Graves' hyperthyroidism and ophthalmopathy. Newly diagnosed hyperthyroidism, duration under 2 months, in patients aged 18 to 65. V dropped 3 bases and J dropped 2; count of bases not matched to a gene: 3. This CDR3 contains 15 residues. The germline CDR1 and CDR2 sequences are DFQATT and SNEGSKA (reference sequence). RNA transcripts provided the source from which TCR beta CDR3 regions were amplified. Carried out on the TCR CDR3, a first-round RT-PCR used the HTBI primer set. TCRdb re-called the multiplex PCR reads with MiXCR, one entry per CDR3 protein. The sample includes about 420,000 distinct CDR3 sequences, around 15% of them seen just once.

Sequencing input: blood. This clonotype was sampled from a woman younger than 30 with Graves' hyperthyroidism. This chain links TRBV20-1 with TRBJ2-5, with 13 bases identical to TRBD2. CDR3 sequence reads: CSARGLAGLQETQYF. CDR3 bases: TGCAGTGCTAGGGGACTAGCGGGGCTACAAGAGACCCAGTACTTC.